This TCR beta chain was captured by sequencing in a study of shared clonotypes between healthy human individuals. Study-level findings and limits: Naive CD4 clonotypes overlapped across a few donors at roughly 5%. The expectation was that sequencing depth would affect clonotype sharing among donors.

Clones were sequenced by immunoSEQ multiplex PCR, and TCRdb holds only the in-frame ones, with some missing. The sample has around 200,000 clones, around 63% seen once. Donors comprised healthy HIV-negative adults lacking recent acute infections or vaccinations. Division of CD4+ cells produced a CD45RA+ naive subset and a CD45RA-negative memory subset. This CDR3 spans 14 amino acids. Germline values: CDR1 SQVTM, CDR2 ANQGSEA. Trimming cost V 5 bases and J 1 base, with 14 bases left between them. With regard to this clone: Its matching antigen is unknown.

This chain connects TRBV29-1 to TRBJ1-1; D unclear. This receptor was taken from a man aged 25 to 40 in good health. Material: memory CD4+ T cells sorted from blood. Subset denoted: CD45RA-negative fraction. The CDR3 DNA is TGCAGCGTTACTCCCTCGGGGAGGAACACTGAAGCTTTCTTT. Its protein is CSVTPSGRNTEAFF.